Following are 2 T cell receptor beta chains from one sample sequenced in a study of control samples from healthy donors and cancer patients. This table comes from immunoSEQ multiplex PCR, and its TCRdb copy is limited to in-frame clones, with some not included. The table lists tens of thousands of clones, 75% to 95% of them singletons. The sequenced sample consisted of PBMCs. The receptors derive from a woman aged 40 to 50 with head and neck cancer.

This chain links TRBV2 with TRBJ2-1; TRBD1 aligns across 7 bases. This CDR3 is built from 13 residues. Germline V gives CDR1 SNHLY, CDR2 FYNNEI. The V segment lost 6 bases and the J segment 6 bases; nucleotides outside the gene matches: 5. The CDR3 DNA follows: TGTGCCAGCAGGACGACAGGGATCAATGAGCAGTTCTTC. It is translated as CASRTTGINEQFF.

The chain combines TRBV6-5 with TRBJ2-1; 8 bases fit TRBD2. Trimming took 2 bases from V and 8 from J; bases not matched to a gene: 8. This CDR3 contains 15 residues. Germline CDR1 reads MNHEY; CDR2 reads SVGAGI. The DNA for the CDR3 is TGTGCCAGCAGTTACCAGCCCATGACTAGCGATGAGCAGTTCTTC. Residues: CASSYQPMTSDEQFF.